The 4 T cell receptor beta chains below come from one sample, sequenced in a study of T cells expressing NK-cell markers. TCRdb re-called the 5' RACE reads and shows each CDR3 protein once, DNA omitted. The repertoire table contains 450,000 to 600,000 distinct CDR3 sequences. Sequenced material: blood T cells: a sorted CD56 or NKG2C T cell subset, CD4+ or CD8+ T cells, or bulk PBMC T cells (not recorded which). All receptors derive from a man between 18 and 35 years old in good health.

The CDR3 loop is CATSGGPIQETQYF. The chain couples TRBV24-1 to TRBJ2-5. The CDR3 covers 14 residues. CDR1 and CDR2 from the germline V gene are KGHDR and SFDVKD.

The V and J genes are TRBV12-3 or TRBV12-4 and TRBJ1-2; with no DNA, the TCRdb D assignment of TRBD1 cannot be verified. This CDR3 contains 14 residues. CDR3 region: CASSRQGLIGGYTF.

The chain is built from TRBV3-1 and TRBJ2-3; the TCRdb call, TRBD1, lacks DNA for checking. This CDR3 has 13 residues. Per the germline V gene, CDR1 is LGHDT and CDR2 is YNNKEL (reference sequence). CDR3 region: CASSQVRGATQYF.

The chain employs TRBV12-3 or TRBV12-4 and TRBJ2-3. This CDR3 has 14 residues. CDR3 protein: CASRFSGRRNTQYF.